These 8 T cell receptor beta chains were all obtained from the same sample, sequenced in a study of blood T cell repertoires in COVID-19 (dated by TCRdb to about 2020). The protocol used for the library was the immunoSEQ multiplex PCR assay. TCRdb obtained this table from immuneACCESS and retained in-frame rearrangements with V and J assigned. These tables miss some clones; where compared with another copy, unresolved V genes account for less than half of the shortfall, and the remainder is unexplained. For this sample there are 100,000 or so clones; approximately 86% appear just once. Jointly, the top ten make up under 5.5% of the sample. Material: peripheral blood. These receptors were collected from a human donor in a cohort sampled during active COVID-19.

The chain recombines TRBV20-1 with TRBJ1-2; possibly TRBD1 for D (6 bases). Germline values: CDR1 DFQATT, CDR2 SNEGSKA (reference sequence). The CDR3 runs 11 residues. CDR3 sequence reads: CSPDRSAGYTF. CDR3 in DNA: TGCAGCCCCGACAGGAGTGCTGGCTACACCTTC.

The chain has TRBV7-9 and TRBJ2-7, with TRBD1 identical over 7 bases. Trimming at V came to 5 bases and at J to 5 bases, leaving 12 bases not matched to a gene. Germline V gives CDR1 SEHNR, CDR2 FQNEAQ (reference sequence). This CDR3 region has 15 residues. The CDR3 region is CASSTLRQGRNEQYF. CDR3 in DNA: TGTGCCAGCAGCACCTTACGACAGGGCCGAAACGAGCAGTACTTC.

V and J are TRBV7-8 and TRBJ2-1; 9 bases agree with TRBD2. V gave up 2 bases and J gave up 8 bases; unmatched junction bases: 13. This CDR3 is built from 17 residues. The germline V gene has CDR1 SGHVS and CDR2 FQNEAQ. CDR3 residues: CASSLRVGGRAEDEQFF. The DNA of the CDR3 is TGTGCCAGCAGCTTAAGGGTAGGCGGGAGGGCTGAGGATGAGCAGTTCTTC.

The V and J genes are TRBV10-1 and TRBJ2-7, with 7 positions matching TRBD1. There are 13 residues in the CDR3. The germline V gene encodes CDR1 WNHNN and CDR2 SYGVQD (reference sequence). V lost 3 bases and J lost 8; bases outside the gene matches: 7. CDR3 in DNA: TGCGCCAGCAGTGACGTGGGACAGTCAAAGCAGTACTTC. It codes for CASSDVGQSKQYF.

To note about this clone: One end of the junction fails to match germline, which may point to a read error. The chain employs TRBV13 and TRBJ2-4, with 8 nucleotides matching TRBD2. There are 12 residues in the CDR3. The V gene's germline CDR1 is PRHDT and CDR2 FYEKMQ (reference sequence). In DNA form, the CDR3 reads TGTGCCAGCAGTGGTAGCGGGATGGCGGGTCGTTTC. It specifies CASSGSGMAGRF.

Here the CDR3 reads CASSTLAGWAQYF. The CDR3, as DNA: TGCGCCAGCAGCACCTTAGCGGGCTGGGCCCAGTACTTC. The chain combines TRBV5-1 with TRBJ2-5; 7 nucleotides align to TRBD2. V was clipped by 4 bases and J by 9 bases; unmatched bases: 9. This CDR3 has 13 amino acids. Germline V CDR1 and CDR2: SGHRS, YFSETQ.

The J gene is TRBJ1-1, the V gene TRBV6-6; 8 bases line up with TRBD1. The CDR3 runs to 13 residues. Per the germline V gene, CDR1 is MNHNY and CDR2 is SVGAGI (reference sequence). The V gene end was trimmed by 5 bases and the J gene end by 5 bases; junction bases not matched to a gene: 4. Here the CDR3 DNA reads TGTGCCAGCAGTACACAGGGGGTGACTGAAGCTTTCTTT. Protein: CASSTQGVTEAFF.

V and J are TRBV9 and TRBJ2-3; 7 bases map to TRBD2. There are 16 residues in the CDR3. With V trimmed by 0 bases and J by 2 bases, 6 bases remained unmatched. Per germline, CDR1 SGDLS and CDR2 YYNGEE. The CDR3 region is CASSVALAEPTDTQYF. CDR3 sequence (DNA): TGTGCCAGCAGCGTAGCCCTAGCGGAGCCCACAGATACGCAGTATTTT. Together with reference TRBV9 and TRBJ2-3, the CDR3 gives the full variable domain: DSGVTQTPKHLITATGQRVTLRCSPRSGDLSVYWYQQSLDQGLQFLIQYYNGEERAKGNILERFSAQQFPDLHSELNLSSLELGDSALYFCASSVALAEPTDTQYFGPGTRLTVL.